This T cell receptor (beta chain) was identified in a study of cytomegalovirus exposure and HLA in healthy donors. 13 Jbeta primers and 60 Vbeta primers were used for the PCR. Generated by immunoSEQ multiplex PCR, the TCRdb table keeps only in-frame clones and is missing some. In the table there are some 150,000 clones, roughly 70% of which are singletons. V lost 8 bases and J lost 4, with 14 bases in between. This CDR3 has 13 residues. Germline-derived CDR1 and CDR2 are SQVTM and ANQGSEA. The receptor comes from a man aged 50-59 years in good health and CMV-seropositive. What was sequenced was PBMCs. This chain uses TRBV29-1 with TRBJ2-2; possibly TRBD2 for D (5 bases). The CDR3: CSKRDPRTGELFF. The CDR3 coding sequence is TGCAGCAAACGGGATCCACGCACCGGGGAGCTGTTTTTT.